These T cell receptor beta chains were read from a single sample in a study of Graves' ophthalmopathy and Graves' hyperthyroidism. One entry per CDR3 protein results from TCRdb running MiXCR on the multiplex PCR reads. The sample has about 480,000 distinct CDR3 sequences, around an eighth seen once. The sequenced sample was blood. These receptors came from a woman aged 30 to 39 with Graves' ophthalmopathy. The conserved cysteine and the conserved F or W are not part of the CDR3 here.

v_gene	j_gene	CDR3aa
TRBV13	TRBJ1-1	ASSLRGFDTEAF
TRBV28	TRBJ1-2	ASSGQTGAAFRGYT
TRBV6-1	TRBJ2-5	ASSAKLAGGPAETQY
TRBV25-1	TRBJ1-2	ASSSWDRRNYGYT
TRBV10-3	TRBJ1-1	AIQKTNTEAF
TRBV27	TRBJ2-5	ASGIHTNRDRGETQY
TRBV12-3/TRBV12-4	TRBJ1-3	ASSLGSFSGNTIY
TRBV5-1	TRBJ1-5	ASIPAPQQPQH
TRBV7-2	TRBJ2-5	ASSGRGPGTQY
TRBV28	TRBJ2-7	ASSTLQTSGRVTYEQY
TRBV6-5	TRBJ1-2	ASSYSPTGADYGYT
TRBV14	TRBJ1-2	ASSPTGTYHGYT
TRBV11-2	TRBJ2-2	ASSLVSASLRDGELF
TRBV4-2	TRBJ2-7	ASSQDWRTGVYEQY
TRBV24-1	TRBJ1-2	ATSDQGNYGYT
TRBV20-1	TRBJ1-1	SARDWRDAREAF
TRBV10-3	TRBJ2-7	AIGMESSYEQY
TRBV12-3/TRBV12-4	TRBJ2-2	ASSFGQRSTGELF
TRBV12-3/TRBV12-4	TRBJ2-7	ASSLASGEPEQY
TRBV6-5	TRBJ2-7	ASSYGVREGLYEQY
TRBV6-1	TRBJ1-1	ASNHRGMDTEAF
TRBV10-2	TRBJ1-1	ASSEEIRAAEAF
TRBV2	TRBJ1-2	ASSEVWAGGNGYT
TRBV29-1	TRBJ1-2	SVYGPAYGYT
TRBV5-6	TRBJ1-5	ASSFQGRVQPQH
TRBV20-1	TRBJ1-1	SARVGGPNTEAF
TRBV9	TRBJ1-2	ASSVAQDLANYGYT